Listed below are T cell receptor beta chains from one sample, sequenced in a study of T cell responses to AZD1222 COVID-19 vaccine. Data came from immunoSEQ multiplex PCR; TCRdb stores just in-frame clones and leaves some out. This sample carries around 150,000 clones, over 90% of them seen once, and the ten largest clones take 1.5% to 2%. The sample in question was peripheral blood, obtained on day 0 of AZD1222 vaccination. These TCRs come from an adult in good health. The CDR3 runs from the conserved cysteine through the conserved F or W. The order of the fields is clone size, J gene, V gene, D gene, CDR3 length, CDR3 protein, CDR3 DNA. The D gene is left open where the match is weak. Only part of the rows carry a size: once, few, many, or a class if the clone is expanded.

abundance: NA; j_gene: TRBJ2-2; v_gene: TRBV12-3/TRBV12-4; d_gene: TRBD1; len: 13; CDR3aa: CASGKQGSGELFF; CDR3nt: TGTGCCAGCGGAAAACAGGGGTCCGGGGAGCTGTTTTTT
abundance: NA; j_gene: TRBJ2-1; v_gene: TRBV7-3; d_gene: NA; len: 17; CDR3aa: CASSLRRGAGSYNEQFF; CDR3nt: TGTGCCAGCAGCTTACGTCGAGGAGCGGGCTCCTACAATGAGCAGTTCTTC
abundance: once; j_gene: TRBJ2-7; v_gene: TRBV5-4; d_gene: TRBD2; len: 15; CDR3aa: CASSLPSGVSYEQYF; CDR3nt: TGTGCCAGCAGCTTGCCTAGCGGGGTATCCTACGAGCAGTACTTC
abundance: NA; j_gene: TRBJ2-3; v_gene: TRBV7-9; d_gene: TRBD2; len: 18; CDR3aa: CASSLGLAGGQYTDTQYF; CDR3nt: TGTGCCAGCAGCTTAGGACTAGCGGGAGGCCAGTACACAGATACGCAGTATTTT
abundance: NA; j_gene: TRBJ1-1; v_gene: TRBV19; d_gene: NA; len: 14; CDR3aa: CASSIDQGKTEAFF; CDR3nt: TGTGCCAGTAGTATAGACCAGGGAAAGACTGAAGCTTTCTTT
abundance: NA; j_gene: TRBJ1-2; v_gene: TRBV6-4; d_gene: NA; len: 15; CDR3aa: CASSDSFFGGRGYTF; CDR3nt: TGTGCCAGCAGTGACTCTTTCTTCGGGGGGCGCGGCTACACCTTC
abundance: NA; j_gene: TRBJ2-3; v_gene: TRBV13; d_gene: TRBD2; len: 15; CDR3aa: CASSTSGSYADTQYF; CDR3nt: TGTGCCAGCAGCACTAGCGGGAGTTACGCAGATACGCAGTATTTT
abundance: once; j_gene: TRBJ1-5; v_gene: TRBV27; d_gene: NA; len: 17; CDR3aa: CASSPRWGGQGNQPQHF; CDR3nt: TGTGCCAGCAGTCCCAGATGGGGGGGCCAAGGCAATCAGCCCCAGCATTTT
abundance: few; j_gene: TRBJ1-2; v_gene: TRBV5-4; d_gene: NA; len: 14; CDR3aa: CASSFLGGNYGYTF; CDR3nt: TGTGCCAGCAGCTTCCTTGGGGGGAACTATGGCTACACCTTC
abundance: once; j_gene: TRBJ2-3; v_gene: TRBV5-4; d_gene: TRBD2; len: 15; CDR3aa: CASSTRLADPDTQYF; CDR3nt: TGTGCCAGCAGCACCCGACTAGCGGACCCAGATACGCAGTATTTT
abundance: NA; j_gene: TRBJ1-6; v_gene: TRBV12-3/TRBV12-4; d_gene: NA; len: 13; CDR3aa: CASSLAQGSPLHF; CDR3nt: TGTGCCAGCAGTTTGGCACAGGGTTCACCCCTCCACTTT
abundance: NA; j_gene: TRBJ2-5; v_gene: TRBV12-3/TRBV12-4; d_gene: NA; len: 12; CDR3aa: CASSLPQGNQYF; CDR3nt: TGTGCCAGCAGTTTACCTCAGGGGAACCAGTACTTC
abundance: NA; j_gene: TRBJ2-1; v_gene: TRBV28; d_gene: TRBD1; len: 16; CDR3aa: CASRPSGTGGIGEQFF; CDR3nt: TGTGCCAGCAGACCGTCCGGGACAGGGGGCATAGGGGAGCAGTTCTTC
abundance: NA; j_gene: TRBJ1-1; v_gene: TRBV10-3; d_gene: TRBD1; len: 16; CDR3aa: CAISLGGQALNTEAFF; CDR3nt: TGTGCCATCAGCCTAGGGGGCCAGGCGCTGAACACTGAAGCTTTCTTT
abundance: NA; j_gene: TRBJ1-2; v_gene: TRBV7-8; d_gene: NA; len: 13; CDR3aa: CASSFGDVGGYTF; CDR3nt: TGTGCCAGCAGCTTCGGAGATGTGGGGGGCTACACCTTC
abundance: NA; j_gene: TRBJ2-1; v_gene: TRBV2; d_gene: NA; len: 15; CDR3aa: CASSERALVLNEQFF; CDR3nt: TGTGCCAGCAGTGAAAGGGCACTGGTGCTTAATGAGCAGTTCTTC
abundance: NA; j_gene: TRBJ2-4; v_gene: TRBV18; d_gene: NA; len: 14; CDR3aa: CASTGADPKNIQYF; CDR3nt: TGTGCCAGCACTGGGGCCGATCCCAAAAACATTCAGTACTTC
abundance: NA; j_gene: TRBJ1-3; v_gene: TRBV3-1/TRBV3-2; d_gene: NA; len: 14; CDR3aa: CASSHGDTGNTIYF; CDR3nt: TGTGCCAGCAGCCACGGGGACACTGGAAACACCATATATTTT
abundance: few; j_gene: TRBJ2-7; v_gene: TRBV12-3/TRBV12-4; d_gene: NA; len: 11; CDR3aa: CASSDHREQYF; CDR3nt: TGTGCCAGCAGTGACCACAGGGAGCAGTACTTC
abundance: NA; j_gene: TRBJ1-2; v_gene: TRBV9; d_gene: NA; len: 11; CDR3aa: CASSSHYGYTF; CDR3nt: TGTGCCAGCAGCTCCCATTATGGCTACACCTTC